This T cell receptor (beta chain) was profiled in a study of blood T cell repertoires in COVID-19. Study as a whole: The cDNA or gDNA used as material had been derived from T cells, B-cell-depleted T cells, or PBMCs.

Assay: immunoSEQ multiplex PCR; the TCRdb copy retains only in-frame clones and omits some. The data contain about 200,000 clones, around nine tenths of them singletons. V was pared by 0 bases and J by 3 bases, with 5 bases of the junction left unmatched. The CDR3 covers 16 residues. CDR1 MNHNS and CDR2 SASEGT come from the germline V gene. The sequence was collected from a man in his fifties or sixties who had recovered from COVID-19. This chain connects TRBV6-1 to TRBJ2-1; 7 bases map to TRBD2. Sequencing used peripheral blood. The CDR3 sequence: CASSEAEAGYYNEQFF. CDR3 DNA: TGTGCCAGCAGTGAAGCGGAAGCGGGATACTACAATGAGCAGTTCTTC.